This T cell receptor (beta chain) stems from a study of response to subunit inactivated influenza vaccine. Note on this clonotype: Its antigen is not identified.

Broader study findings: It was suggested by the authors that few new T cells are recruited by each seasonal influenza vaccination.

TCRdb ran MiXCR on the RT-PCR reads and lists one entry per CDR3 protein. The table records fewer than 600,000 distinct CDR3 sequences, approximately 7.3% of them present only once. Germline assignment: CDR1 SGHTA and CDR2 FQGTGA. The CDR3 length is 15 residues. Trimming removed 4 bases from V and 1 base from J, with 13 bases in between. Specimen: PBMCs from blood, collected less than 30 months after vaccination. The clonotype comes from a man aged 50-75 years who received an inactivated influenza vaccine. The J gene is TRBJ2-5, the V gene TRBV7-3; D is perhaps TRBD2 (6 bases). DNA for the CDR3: TGTGCCAGCAGCTCCCCGGGGGACCCCCAAGAGACCCAGTACTTC. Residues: CASSSPGDPQETQYF.